The 27 T cell receptor beta chains presented below share a single source sample, sequenced in a study of blood T cell repertoires in COVID-19. Profiling relied on immunoSEQ multiplex PCR, and the TCRdb table lists in-frame clones only, not all of them. The repertoire holds some 200,000 clones, with 75% to 85% as singletons. The specimen sequenced was PBMCs or T cells enriched from blood (not recorded which). The receptors derive from a man aged 35 to 55 who had recovered from COVID-19.

V is TRBV10-3 and J is TRBJ2-3, with 8 bases lining up with TRBD1. Trimming cost V 8 bases and J 2 bases; bases outside gene matches: 9. This CDR3 spans 15 amino acids. Germline-derived CDR1 and CDR2 are ENHRY and SYGVKD. The CDR3 DNA is TGTGCCATCGGAAAGGACAGGGAAAACACAGATACGCAGTATTTT. It encodes CAIGKDRENTDTQYF.

This chain joins TRBV6-4 and TRBJ2-3, with TRBD2 identical over 10 bases. This CDR3 has 16 residues. Germline V CDR1 and CDR2: MRHNA, SNTAGT. Trimming removed 3 bases from V and 3 bases from J; junction bases left unmatched: 6. The CDR3 nucleotides are TGTGCCAGCAGTGATCGAGCGGGAGGGCCGACAGATACGCAGTATTTT. It is translated as CASSDRAGGPTDTQYF.

In regard to this clone: This CDR3 is missing its conserved last phenylalanine or tryptophan, likely due to a read error. It is unclear where the CDR3 begins or ends on the DNA, so no DNA is shown, and the CDR3 is as TCRdb lists it. The chain links TRBV21-1 to TRBJ1-1; the DNA was not compared with TRBD1, the D call given in the table. TRBV21-1 is a recognized pseudogene. The CDR3 numbers 9 amino acids, ends counted. This chain's CDR3 is CASSTHRCH.

This clone appeared once. The chain carries TRBV7-8 and TRBJ2-1; 9 positions agree with TRBD2. The CDR3 sequence is 15 residues long. Germline lookup yields CDR1 SGHVS and CDR2 FQNEAQ. Trimming removed 8 bases from V and 9 bases from J; junction bases left unmatched: 14. The CDR3 region is CASGPRGRAGSEQFF. In nucleotides, the CDR3 is TGTGCCAGCGGGCCTCGCGGGAGGGCCGGTAGTGAGCAGTTCTTC.

The rearrangement uses TRBV4-1 and TRBJ2-6; 9 nucleotides match TRBD1. V was pared by 4 bases and J by 3 bases, with 7 bases of the junction left unmatched. The length of the CDR3 is 17 residues. Per the germline V gene, CDR1 is MGHRA and CDR2 is YSYEKL. The CDR3 DNA follows: TGCGCCAGCAGCCGGGGGACAGGGAAGTTTGGGGCCAACGTCCTGACTTTC. Protein: CASSRGTGKFGANVLTF.

This rearrangement joins TRBV11-3 to TRBJ1-1, with D uncertain. This CDR3 is 13 amino acids long. Trimming stripped 4 bases from V and 3 bases from J, with 9 bases between. Germline V gene lookup returns CDR1 SGHNT and CDR2 YENEEA. The CDR3 DNA reads as TGTGCCAGCAGCTCGACACTCCACACTGAAGCTTTCTTT. It yields the protein CASSSTLHTEAFF.

The sample holds many counts of this clone. The gene calls are TRBV9 and TRBJ1-2; perhaps TRBD1 as D (6 bases). V lost 4 bases, J lost 8 bases, and 15 bases lay in between. Germline V lookup: CDR1 SGDLS, CDR2 YYNGEE. The CDR3 consists of 13 residues. CDR3 protein: CASSITGSYGYTF. In nucleotides, the CDR3 is TGTGCCAGCAGCATCACAGGGTCCTACGGCTACACCTTC. Using reference TRBV9 and TRBJ1-2 for the parts outside the CDR3, the full variable domain is DSGVTQTPKHLITATGQRVTLRCSPRSGDLSVYWYQQSLDQGLQFLIQYYNGEERAKGNILERFSAQQFPDLHSELNLSSLELGDSALYFCASSITGSYGYTFGSGTRLTVV.

This chain joins TRBV5-6 and TRBJ2-7; 7 bases agree with TRBD1. The V and J ends lost 0 bases and 2 bases, in that order; junction bases with no gene match: 2. This CDR3 contains 14 residues. From germline, CDR1 is SGHDT and CDR2 YYEEEE. The CDR3 is CASSLVGTAYEQYV. The CDR3 DNA sequence: TGTGCCAGCAGCTTGGTCGGGACAGCCTACGAGCAGTACGTC.

The chain joins TRBV12-5 to TRBJ2-2; no clear D. V was shortened by 1 base and J by 6 bases, with 6 bases between the two germline ends. The CDR3 sequence is 13 residues long. CDR1 is LGHNT and CDR2 is FRNRAP in the germline V gene. This CDR3 is CASGLALSGELFF. The CDR3 DNA is TGTGCTAGTGGTTTGGCGTTGTCCGGGGAGCTGTTTTTT.

This chain links TRBV7-2 with TRBJ2-1; TRBD2 matches at 7 bases. The CDR3 length is 13 residues. With V trimmed by 10 bases and J by 3 bases, 6 bases remained unmatched. Germline V gene data show CDR1 as SGHTA and CDR2 as FQGNSA. The CDR3 region has the DNA TGTGCCACCAGAGCGGGAATCTACAATGAGCAGTTCTTC. It yields the protein CATRAGIYNEQFF.

The chain carries TRBV3-1 (or the pseudogene TRBV3-2) and TRBJ1-2, with D unresolved. Germline V lookup: CDR1 LGHDT, CDR2 YNNKEL (reference sequence). V shed 2 bases and J shed 10 bases, with 11 bases lying between them. The CDR3 sequence is 12 residues long. CDR3 DNA sequence: TGTGCCAGCAGCCAAAGTCGCCAGGACTACACCTTC. Translation gives CASSQSRQDYTF.

The rearrangement joins TRBV10-3 to TRBJ2-7, with a tentative D call TRBD2 (5 bases). Germline V CDR1 and CDR2: ENHRY, SYGVKD. Trimming removed 2 bases from V and 3 bases from J, with 14 bases in between. The CDR3 spans 15 residues. DNA of the CDR3: TGTGCCATCAGTGAGGCTCCCGCCGAGGGCTACGAGCAGTACGTC. As protein: CAISEAPAEGYEQYV.

The V and J genes are TRBV24-1 and TRBJ1-2, with 11 bases identical to TRBD1. CDR3 length: 16 amino acids. Per the germline V gene, CDR1 is KGHDR and CDR2 is SFDVKD. Trimming took 4 bases from V and 8 from J; bases not matched to a gene: 11. This chain's CDR3 is CATSEGQGEGMIGYTF. DNA for the CDR3: TGTGCCACCAGTGAGGGACAGGGGGAAGGTATGATAGGCTACACCTTC.

V usage is TRBV19 and J usage is TRBJ2-4; D may be TRBD2 (5 bases). The CDR3 spans 17 residues. Germline CDR1 is LNHDA and CDR2 is SQIVND (reference sequence). Trimming took off 2 bases at V and 1 base at J, with 15 bases between the two ends. CDR3 protein: CASSISGLRIAKNIQYF. In DNA form, the CDR3 reads TGTGCCAGTAGTATAAGCGGCCTCAGGATTGCCAAAAACATTCAGTACTTC.

V gene TRBV28 combines with J gene TRBJ2-7; 9 nucleotides align to TRBD1. The junction had 5 bases not matched to a gene; V was cut back by 6 bases and J by 5 bases. There are 13 residues in the CDR3. From germline, CDR1 is MDHEN and CDR2 SYDVKM. CDR3 sequence: CASSGQGYNEQYF. The CDR3 DNA sequence: TGTGCCAGCAGCGGACAGGGGTACAACGAGCAGTACTTC.

V and J are TRBV7-2 and TRBJ2-1; D remains ambiguous. With 5 bases removed from V and 0 bases from J, the gap between germline ends came to 2 bases. The CDR3 has 12 amino acids. Looked up from germline, CDR1 is SGHTA and CDR2 is FQGNSA. CDR3 in amino acids: CASSLSYNEQFF. CDR3 coding DNA: TGTGCCAGCAGCCTCTCCTACAATGAGCAGTTCTTC.

The chain uses TRBV18 and TRBJ1-1, with 11 bases fitting TRBD1. Germline loops: CDR1 KGHSH, CDR2 LQKENI. V shed 3 bases, J shed 6 bases, and the junction held 6 bases outside the gene matches. CDR3 length: 15 amino acids. This chain's CDR3 is CASSPTGTGGSEAFF. CDR3 coding DNA: TGTGCCAGCTCACCCACCGGGACAGGGGGATCTGAAGCTTTCTTT.

The rearrangement uses TRBV3-1 (or the pseudogene TRBV3-2) and TRBJ1-2, with 7 bases fitting TRBD1. The germline V gene has CDR1 LGHDT and CDR2 YNNKEL (reference sequence). After removal of 1 base from V and 1 base from J, the junction contained 3 bases not matched to a gene. The CDR3 covers 15 residues. CDR3 loop: CASSQVAGGNYGYTF. The CDR3 DNA sequence: TGTGCCAGCAGCCAAGTCGCAGGGGGTAACTATGGCTACACCTTC.

The genes are TRBV4-3 and TRBJ1-2, with 7 bases matching TRBD1. This CDR3 is 15 amino acids long. The germline V gene encodes CDR1 LGHNA and CDR2 YSLEER. V shed 0 bases, J shed 4 bases, and the junction held 5 bases outside the gene matches. CDR3 bases: TGCGCCAGCAGCCAAGATCGGGACAGCATCTATGGCTACACCTTC. This translates into CASSQDRDSIYGYTF.

CDR3 in DNA: TGTGCCAGCAGATCGGACTGGGAAACGTCTGGGGCCAACGTCCTGACTTTC. This translates into CASRSDWETSGANVLTF. This chain joins TRBV7-2 and TRBJ2-6, with D possibly TRBD2 on 5 matching bases. The CDR3 has 17 amino acids. V lost 6 bases and J lost 1, with 16 bases in between. Germline CDR1 is SGHTA and CDR2 is FQGNSA.

J is TRBJ2-7 and V is TRBV5-1; 11 bases line up with TRBD2. V was pared by 0 bases and J by 3 bases, with 8 bases of the junction left unmatched. Looked up from germline, CDR1 is SGHRS and CDR2 is YFSETQ. CDR3 length: 17 residues. DNA of the CDR3: TGCGCCAGCAGCTTGGTACCGCGACTAGCGGGATACTACGAGCAGTACTTC. This sequence encodes CASSLVPRLAGYYEQYF.

The V call is TRBV9, the J call TRBJ1-1, with D perhaps matching TRBD1 (5 bases). Per germline, CDR1 SGDLS and CDR2 YYNGEE. Trimming pared 4 bases from V and 0 bases from J, leaving 13 bases between. CDR3 length equals 15 residues. The CDR3 here is CASSLTGDLNTEAFF. DNA of the CDR3: TGTGCCAGCAGCCTCACCGGGGACTTGAACACTGAAGCTTTCTTT. Full variable domain (outside the CDR3, taken from reference TRBV9 and TRBJ1-1): DSGVTQTPKHLITATGQRVTLRCSPRSGDLSVYWYQQSLDQGLQFLIQYYNGEERAKGNILERFSAQQFPDLHSELNLSSLELGDSALYFCASSLTGDLNTEAFFGQGTRLTVV.

The chain couples TRBV27 to TRBJ2-3; D is undetermined. Per the germline V gene, CDR1 is MNHEY and CDR2 is SMNVEV (reference sequence). V gave up 6 bases and J gave up 3 bases, with 10 bases separating them. The CDR3 has 13 residues. The DNA of the CDR3 is TGTGCCAGCAGCCCAACTCCGACAGATACGCAGTATTTT. This sequence encodes CASSPTPTDTQYF.

A few counts support this clone. The V and J genes are TRBV7-3 and TRBJ2-7; 9 nucleotides align to TRBD2. Germline CDR1 reads SGHTA; CDR2 reads FQGTGA. The length of the CDR3 is 17 residues. V gave up 2 bases and J gave up 5 bases; unmatched junction bases: 13. This CDR3 reads CASSLPGTSNDYDEQYF. The CDR3 DNA reads as TGTGCCAGCAGCTTACCCGGGACTAGCAACGACTATGACGAGCAGTACTTC.

V gene TRBV21-1 combines with J gene TRBJ2-1; the table's D call TRBD2 went unverified against the DNA. TRBV21-1 is noted as a pseudogene. The CDR3 has 16 amino acids. CDR3: CASSGPGLAGGGEQFF. The DNA of the CDR3 is TGTGCCAGCTCGGGACCGGGACTAGCGGGAGGAGGTGAGCAGTTCTTC.

This clone was counted only a few times. CDR3 bases: TGTGCCAGCAGTTGGACTAGCGGGAACAGCGATGAGCAGTTCTTC. Its translation: CASSWTSGNSDEQFF. The gene calls are TRBV5-6 and TRBJ2-1, with 12 bases that match TRBD2. J lost 8 bases, V lost 5 bases, and 8 bases had no gene match. Germline V gene lookup returns CDR1 SGHDT and CDR2 YYEEEE. The CDR3 has 15 residues.

The chain joins TRBV5-1 to TRBJ2-1; 10 nucleotides align to TRBD2. Germline V CDR1 and CDR2: SGHRS, YFSETQ. This CDR3 contains 17 residues. V trimming: 6 bases; J trimming: 4 bases; junction bases outside the gene matches: 13. The CDR3 DNA is TGCGCCAGCAACCACGCTCGAACTAGCGGGGCGTACAATGAGCAGTTCTTC. This sequence encodes CASNHARTSGAYNEQFF.